Shown below are 28 T cell receptor beta chains from a single sample sequenced in a study of blood T cell repertoires in COVID-19. Libraries were prepared by immunoSEQ multiplex PCR; TCRdb keeps only in-frame clonotypes and omits some of them. The sample holds 300,000 to 350,000 clones, about 86% seen once. The sequencing sample was made of PBMCs or T cells enriched from blood (not recorded which). The receptors were gathered from a woman aged 40 to 50 with acute COVID-19.

The chain links TRBV21-1 to TRBJ1-2. TRBV21-1 is recorded as a pseudogene. CDR3 length: 18 residues. CDR3 nucleotide sequence: TGTGCCAGCAGGACAAGGGAGGAATCTCAGGGTGCGAGGGATGGCTACACCTTC. It yields the protein CASRTREESQGARDGYTF.

The V call is TRBV19, the J call TRBJ1-2; 7 bases are a match to TRBD1. This CDR3 spans 13 amino acids. Germline CDR1 is LNHDA and CDR2 is SQIVND (reference sequence). Trimming took 3 bases from V and 6 from J; bases not matched to a gene: 4. As DNA, the CDR3 is TGTGCCAGTAGTATCACCGGGACAGATGGCTACACCTTC. It yields the protein CASSITGTDGYTF. The full variable domain, rest sourced from reference TRBV19 and TRBJ1-2, is DGGITQSPKYLFRKEGQNVTLSCEQNLNHDAMYWYRQDPGQGLRLIYYSQIVNDFQKGDIAEGYSVSREKKESFPLTVTSAQKNPTAFYLCASSITGTDGYTFGSGTRLTVV.

This rearrangement joins TRBV27 to TRBJ2-7; D might be TRBD1 (6 bases). V was trimmed by 2 bases and J by 4 bases, leaving 15 bases between them. CDR1 MNHEY and CDR2 SMNVEV come from the germline V gene (reference sequence). The CDR3 runs 15 residues. CDR3 region: CASSLQGSAVYEQYF. The CDR3 coding sequence is TGTGCCAGCAGTTTACAGGGGAGTGCGGTATACGAGCAGTACTTC.

The CDR3 here is CASSPGTAQSSYNSPLHF. The CDR3 nucleotides read TGTGCCAGCAGCCCCGGGACAGCCCAGAGCTCCTATAATTCACCCCTCCACTTT. V and J are TRBV4-2 and TRBJ1-6; 7 nucleotides agree with TRBD1. The CDR3 runs 18 residues. The J segment lost 0 bases and the V segment lost 4 bases, leaving 9 bases of the junction unmatched. Germline CDR1 and CDR2: LGHNA and YNFKEQ.

The CDR3 loop reads CASSYRQSVDGYTF. DNA of the CDR3: TGTGCCAGCAGTTACCGGCAGAGCGTTGATGGCTACACCTTC. The gene calls are TRBV6-5 and TRBJ1-2, with D uncertain. Trimming stripped 2 bases from V and 6 bases from J, with 13 bases between. Germline CDR1 and CDR2: MNHEY and SVGAGI. The CDR3 runs 14 residues.

This clone was picked up a small number of times. V gene TRBV2 combines with J gene TRBJ1-5; 8 bases fit TRBD1. Germline CDR1 SNHLY, CDR2 FYNNEI. The CDR3 is 15 residues long. Trimming at V came to 6 bases and at J to 6 bases, leaving 10 bases not matched to a gene. CDR3 protein: CASRLWTGPGQPQHF. The CDR3 nucleotides are TGTGCCAGCAGGCTTTGGACAGGGCCTGGTCAGCCCCAGCATTTT.

This clone was recorded once. The chain employs TRBV6-6 and TRBJ2-2; perhaps TRBD1 as D (6 bases). Trimming took off 0 bases at V and 5 bases at J, with 7 bases between the two ends. The CDR3 sequence is 14 residues long. CDR1 MNHNY and CDR2 SVGAGI come from the germline V gene (reference sequence). CDR3 amino acids: CASSYSTGTGELFF. The CDR3 region has the DNA TGTGCCAGCAGTTACTCCACAGGGACCGGGGAGCTGTTTTTT.

The chain joins TRBV19 to TRBJ2-4; unclear D gene. The CDR3 spans 15 residues. Trimming removed 4 bases from V and 4 bases from J, with 14 bases in between. CDR1 is LNHDA, CDR2 SQIVND, per germline (reference sequence). The chain's CDR3 is CASSNQKAGKNIQYF. CDR3 coding DNA: TGTGCCAGTAGTAATCAGAAAGCAGGAAAAAACATTCAGTACTTC. The full variable domain, with the rest looked up from reference TRBV19 and TRBJ2-4, is DGGITQSPKYLFRKEGQNVTLSCEQNLNHDAMYWYRQDPGQGLRLIYYSQIVNDFQKGDIAEGYSVSREKKESFPLTVTSAQKNPTAFYLCASSNQKAGKNIQYFGAGTRLSVL.

The rearrangement uses TRBV5-6 and TRBJ2-1; TRBD2 aligns across 12 bases. J was trimmed by 6 bases and V by 2 bases; bases with no gene match: 12. Germline CDR1 reads SGHDT; CDR2 reads YYEEEE. The CDR3 consists of 18 residues. CDR3 loop: CASSLGLAGSPKINEQFF. Here the CDR3 DNA reads TGTGCCAGCAGCTTAGGACTAGCGGGATCCCCAAAGATCAATGAGCAGTTCTTC.

The chain has TRBV7-9 and TRBJ2-5; 9 positions match TRBD2. Germline values: CDR1 SEHNR, CDR2 FQNEAQ (reference sequence). V shed 2 bases and J 4 bases; nucleotides not matched to a gene: 2. There are 14 residues in the CDR3. CDR3 nucleotide sequence: TGTGCCAGCAGCTTATCGCGGGGGGGAGAGACCCAGTACTTC. Its translation is CASSLSRGGETQYF.

The chain is built from TRBV27 and TRBJ2-7; TRBD1 is a possible D gene (5 bases). CDR1 MNHEY and CDR2 SMNVEV come from the germline V gene (reference sequence). V was trimmed by 2 bases and J by 5 bases, leaving 7 bases between them. This CDR3 has 12 amino acids. In DNA, the CDR3 is TGTGCCAGCAGTTTACCAGGGCACGAGCAGTACTTC. Residues: CASSLPGHEQYF.

V and J are TRBV10-3 and TRBJ2-3; 14 nucleotides match TRBD2. The length of the CDR3 is 20 residues. The germline gives CDR1 ENHRY, CDR2 SYGVKD. The V and J ends lost 2 bases and 6 bases, in that order; junction bases with no gene match: 16. This chain's CDR3 is CAISEPEGPGLAGVWDTQYF. The DNA for the CDR3 is TGTGCCATCAGTGAGCCGGAGGGCCCGGGACTAGCGGGAGTCTGGGATACGCAGTATTTT.

The CDR3 here is CASSSDFQETQYF. CDR3 DNA sequence: TGTGCCAGCAGTTCGGACTTTCAAGAGACCCAGTACTTC. V is TRBV12-3 or TRBV12-4 and J is TRBJ2-5; D may be TRBD2 (5 bases). V was clipped by 4 bases and J by 2 bases, with 8 bases between them. This CDR3 comprises 13 residues.

The rearrangement uses TRBV7-9 and TRBJ2-7; tentative D call: TRBD1 (5 bases). V lost 1 base to trimming and J lost 0 bases, with 16 bases between them. The CDR3 covers 17 residues. Germline-derived CDR1 and CDR2 are SEHNR and FQNEAQ (reference sequence). The CDR3 spells CASSLEAGAHNSYEQYF. CDR3 nucleotides: TGTGCCAGCAGCTTAGAAGCTGGGGCACACAACTCCTACGAGCAGTACTTC.

In regard to this clone: Its ends do not fully match the called genes, so a read error is possible. J is TRBJ2-5 and V is TRBV7-7; 14 nucleotides line up with TRBD2. This CDR3 has 17 residues. Looked up from germline, CDR1 is SSHAT and CDR2 is FNYEAQ (reference sequence). CDR3 nucleotides: TGTGCTAGCAGCCCCCCGGGACTAGCGGGAGCCCAAGAGACCCAGTACTTC. This sequence encodes CASSPPGLAGAQETQYF.

The J gene is TRBJ2-1, the V gene TRBV7-9, with a tentative D call TRBD1 (6 bases). CDR1 and CDR2 (germline): SEHNR, FQNEAQ (reference sequence). Trimming took off 6 bases at V and 8 bases at J, with 11 bases between the two ends. The CDR3 has 12 residues. CDR3 nucleotide sequence: TGTGCCAGCAGGCTAGGGGGTCATGAGCAGTTCTTC. This translates into CASRLGGHEQFF.

A single count supports this clone. The V and J genes are TRBV19 and TRBJ1-5, with 7 bases matching TRBD1. This CDR3 comprises 18 residues. Losses at the gene ends were 6 bases for V and 2 bases for J; bases not matched to a gene: 16. Germline V gene sequence: CDR1 LNHDA, CDR2 SQIVND (reference sequence). The CDR3 region has the DNA TGTGCCAGTAGCAAACAGGGGAAGTGGGATTTTGGCAATCAGCCCCAGCATTTT. Its protein is CASSKQGKWDFGNQPQHF.

The gene calls are TRBV7-8 and TRBJ1-2, with D maybe TRBD1 (5 bases). CDR1 is SGHVS and CDR2 is FQNEAQ in the germline V gene. The length of the CDR3 is 13 residues. Trimming stripped 5 bases from V and 3 bases from J, with 10 bases between. The CDR3 nucleotides are TGTGCCAGCAGCGTGGACACCTACTATGGCTACACCTTC. It translates to CASSVDTYYGYTF.

The chain uses TRBV2 and TRBJ2-4; D is ambiguous. Germline assignment: CDR1 SNHLY and CDR2 FYNNEI. Trimming pared 5 bases from V and 0 bases from J, leaving 20 bases between. The CDR3 is 18 residues long. For the CDR3, the DNA is TGTGCCAGCAGTAGTACAGTACTCAATACCCTAGCCAAAAACATTCAGTACTTC. This gives the protein CASSSTVLNTLAKNIQYF.

This chain links TRBV11-3 with TRBJ1-1, with D maybe TRBD1 (6 bases). The V end was cut by 9 bases, the J end by 2 bases, with 13 bases between. This CDR3 has 13 amino acids. Looked up from germline, CDR1 is SGHNT and CDR2 is YENEEA. The CDR3 reads CASSRGANTEAFF. The DNA of the CDR3 is TGTGCCAGTTCGCGGGGGGCTAACACTGAAGCTTTCTTT. Complete variable domain (other parts from reference TRBV11-3 and TRBJ1-1): EAGVVQSPRYKIIEKKQPVAFWCNPISGHNTLYWYLQNLGQGPELLIRYENEEAVDDSQLPKDRFSAERLKGVDSTLKIQPAELGDSAVYLCASSRGANTEAFFGQGTRLTVV.

V gene TRBV28 combines with J gene TRBJ1-4, with D possibly being TRBD1 (6 bases). Germline-derived CDR1 and CDR2 are MDHEN and SYDVKM. The CDR3 is 13 amino acids. V lost 6 bases and J lost 14, with 19 bases in between. Here the CDR3 reads CASRTTGTEGLFF. CDR3 coding DNA: TGTGCCAGCAGGACCACAGGGACCGAGGGCCTGTTTTTT.

This clone was found once. V is TRBV7-2 and J is TRBJ2-7, with 7 bases identical to TRBD1. With 2 bases clipped from V and 6 bases from J, the junction kept 7 bases outside the gene matches. CDR1 SGHTA and CDR2 FQGNSA come from the germline V gene. CDR3 size: 14 residues. CDR3 loop: CASSLTGQVAEQYF. In DNA form, the CDR3 reads TGTGCCAGCAGCTTAACAGGACAGGTCGCCGAGCAGTACTTC. Full variable domain (missing parts from reference TRBV7-2 and TRBJ2-7): GAGVSQSPSNKVTEKGKDVELRCDPISGHTALYWYRQSLGQGLEFLIYFQGNSAPDKSGLPSDRFSAERTGGSVSTLTIQRTQQEDSAVYLCASSLTGQVAEQYFGPGTRLTVT.

The J gene is TRBJ1-6, the V gene TRBV4-1; 10 positions match TRBD1. Germline lookup yields CDR1 MGHRA and CDR2 YSYEKL. V shed 8 bases, J shed 5 bases, and the junction held 12 bases outside the gene matches. CDR3 length equals 17 residues. The chain's CDR3 is CASRPYVGQGDNSPLHF. Here the CDR3 DNA reads TGCGCCAGCCGACCTTACGTCGGACAGGGGGATAATTCACCCCTCCACTTT.

The V and J genes are TRBV28 and TRBJ2-7; D may be TRBD2 (6 bases). This CDR3 has 14 residues. Trimming took off 5 bases at V and 0 bases at J, with 11 bases between the two ends. Germline values: CDR1 MDHEN, CDR2 SYDVKM. Here the CDR3 DNA reads TGTGCCAGCAGTCCAGCGCGGGACTCCTACGAGCAGTACTTC. The encoded protein is CASSPARDSYEQYF.

This clone was seen a handful of times. V is TRBV7-2 and J is TRBJ2-1; possibly TRBD2 for D (6 bases). This CDR3 has 14 residues. Deletions cut 7 bases from V and 5 bases from J, with 15 bases between. Per the germline V gene, CDR1 is SGHTA and CDR2 is FQGNSA. For the CDR3, the DNA is TGTGCCAGCACCCCCGGGACTGGACACAATGAGCAGTTCTTC. Translation: CASTPGTGHNEQFF.

For the CDR3, the DNA is TGTGCCAGCAGCCAAGAAGGGAGGGGCGCTTTCTTT. It encodes CASSQEGRGAFF. The chain combines TRBV3-1 (or the pseudogene TRBV3-2) with TRBJ1-1; maybe TRBD1 (5 bases). Deletions cut 0 bases from V and 11 bases from J, with 10 bases between. CDR3 length equals 12 residues. CDR1 is LGHDT and CDR2 is YNNKEL in the germline V gene (reference sequence).

The gene calls are TRBV3-1 (or the pseudogene TRBV3-2) and TRBJ1-1, with 7 positions matching TRBD1. Germline V gene lookup returns CDR1 LGHDT and CDR2 YNNKEL (reference sequence). V lost 2 bases and J lost 2; bases outside the gene matches: 5. The CDR3 is 15 residues long. CDR3 amino acids: CASSQWDSQNTEAFF. The CDR3 nucleotides read TGTGCCAGCAGCCAATGGGACAGTCAAAACACTGAAGCTTTCTTT.

The chain uses TRBV2 and TRBJ1-6; D may be TRBD1 (5 bases). The germline gives CDR1 SNHLY, CDR2 FYNNEI. The CDR3 spans 14 residues. V was cut by 6 bases and J by 10 bases, with 16 bases left in between. The CDR3 region is CASRDNGGMSPLHF. The CDR3 coding sequence is TGTGCCAGCAGGGACAACGGCGGGATGTCACCCCTCCACTTT.